Described below is a single TCR beta chain sequence and its context. Participants' own reports of clinical history determined their cohort assignment. Authors' analysis steps: Amplified reference gene primers provided the basis for estimating nucleated cell counts. Libraries were prepared by immunoSEQ multiplex PCR; TCRdb keeps only in-frame clonotypes and omits some of them. That table furnishes V, J and clone size, whereas the DNA furnished D and trimming. Of fewer than 250,000 clones detected, 80% to 90% appear once; the ten largest clones hold just over 2.5%. These data are taken from a study of blood T cell repertoires in COVID-19. About the research overall: COVID-19 samples from acute and convalescent phases originated in the United States, Italy and Spain. Sources were T cells, B-cell-depleted T cells, or PBMCs; the material itself was cDNA or gDNA.

The CDR3 is 18 residues long. Per the germline V gene, CDR1 is SGHDN and CDR2 is FVKESK. Trimming pared 1 base from V and 7 bases from J, leaving 22 bases between. The specimen sequenced was PBMCs or T cells enriched from blood (not recorded which). The source is a woman aged 25 to 39 with acute COVID-19. This chain joins TRBV14 and TRBJ1-4; possibly TRBD1 for D (6 bases). CDR3 in amino acids: CASSQVRISRGLSEKLFF. DNA of the CDR3: TGTGCCAGCAGCCAAGTGCGGATCTCCAGGGGTTTAAGTGAAAAACTGTTTTTT.